There are many counts of the clone carrying this T cell receptor beta chain. The data belong to a study of neurological immune-mediated disorders. TCRdb re-derived calls from the 5' RACE reads in MiXCR, one entry per CDR3 protein. The repertoire holds some 79,000 distinct CDR3 sequences, with roughly 15% as singletons. Trimming took off 1 base at V and 4 bases at J, with 7 bases between the two ends. In germline, CDR1 is SNHLY, CDR2 FYNNEI. The CDR3 runs 13 residues. Sequenced: PBMCs. The chain joins TRBV2 to TRBJ1-1; D remains unclear. The TCR was taken from a woman aged 45-65 years in good health. Written as DNA, the CDR3 is TGTGCCAGCAGTGAAGAGGTGGGCACTGAAGCTTTCTTT. Translation gives CASSEEVGTEAFF.